This T cell receptor beta chain was profiled in a study of OX40 agonist ivuxolimab in advanced cancers. Study background: Patients in dose escalation had liver, melanoma, kidney or head and neck cancers. Overall study results and limits: CD8+ T cells averaged more expanded clones than CD4+.

On cycle 4 day 1 and cycle 7 day 1, as well as at baseline, blood was sampled. Here immunoSEQ multiplex PCR was the method, and the copy in TCRdb shows in-frame clones only, minus some. This sample has around 72,000 clones, with 82% found just once. To note about this clone: Its matching antigen is unknown.

The specimen comprised CD4+ or CD8+ T cells sorted from blood, sampled in a trial of the OX40 agonist ivuxolimab. The receptor's source is an adult with an advanced solid tumor such as melanoma, head and neck, liver or kidney cancer.

Written as DNA, the CDR3 is TGTGCCAGCAGGGCGTCCCCCAGGGATGAGCAGTTCTTC. It encodes CASRASPRDEQFF. V is TRBV2 and J is TRBJ2-1; possibly TRBD1 for D (5 bases). The CDR3 runs 13 residues. Germline assignment: CDR1 SNHLY and CDR2 FYNNEI. Trimming shortened V by 6 bases and J by 8 bases, and 14 bases separated the two germline ends. Full variable domain (outside the CDR3, taken from reference TRBV2 and TRBJ2-1): EPEVTQTPSHQVTQMGQEVILRCVPISNHLYFYWYRQILGQKVEFLVSFYNNEISEKSEIFDDQFSVERPDGSNFTLKIRSTKLEDSAMYFCASRASPRDEQFFGPGTRLTVL.